This T cell receptor beta chain derives from a study of blood T cell repertoires in COVID-19. This clone was seen a single time. Method: immunoSEQ multiplex PCR; TCRdb's copy keeps in-frame clones and lacks some. The sample has approximately 290,000 clones, around 89% seen once; the top ten hold approximately 0.84%. V shed 2 bases and J shed 2 bases, with 6 bases lying between them. The CDR3 runs 13 residues. Per germline, CDR1 MNHEY and CDR2 SMNVEV (reference sequence). The chain has TRBV27 and TRBJ1-1; D gene ambiguous. Sequenced material: peripheral blood. The receptor comes from a man aged 30-40 years with acute or convalescent COVID-19. Here the CDR3 DNA reads TGTGCCAGCAGTTTAGAAACAAACACTGAAGCTTTCTTT. Its protein product is CASSLETNTEAFF.